This T cell receptor beta chain was sequenced during a study of blood T cells in healthy people across ages. The study drew donors from healthy Caucasian individuals in Russia aged 6 to 90. Each individual donor underwent a draw of around 9.8 milliliters of peripheral blood. The second PCR ran roughly 7 to 12 cycles with a sample-barcoded 5' primer and J-beta primers. TCRdb fed the 5' RACE reads into MiXCR, producing one record per CDR3 protein. The table shows about 720,000 distinct CDR3 sequences, with approximately 22% occurring only once. This receptor was obtained from a man aged 65 to 79 in good health. The sample was blood.

The CDR3 region is CSARDTARGNEKLFF. The CDR3 DNA reads TGCAGTGCTAGAGATACCGCCAGGGGGAATGAAAAACTGTTTTTT. The chain uses TRBV20-1 and TRBJ1-4; 7 bases are shared with TRBD1. The V and J ends lost 0 bases and 5 bases, in that order; junction bases with no gene match: 6. Looked up from germline, CDR1 is DFQATT and CDR2 is SNEGSKA (reference sequence). CDR3 length equals 15 residues.